Below are 19 T cell receptor beta chains sequenced from a single sample in a study of cytomegalovirus exposure and HLA in healthy donors. PCR used 60 Vbeta primers and 13 Jbeta primers. Repertoires were generated with immunoSEQ multiplex PCR, while TCRdb's copy carries only in-frame clones and drops some. The data contain some 120,000 clones, 75% to 90% of them singletons. Sequencing was performed on PBMCs. The receptors stem from a woman in her twenties or thirties in good health and CMV-seropositive.

V usage is TRBV5-1 and J usage is TRBJ2-2; D is unclear. The V gene's germline CDR1 is SGHRS and CDR2 YFSETQ. The CDR3 sequence is 16 residues long. Trimming left V 3 bases short and J 3 bases short, with 15 bases between. CDR3 region: CASSSLGQPYTGELFF. The CDR3 nucleotides read TGCGCCAGCAGCTCCCTGGGCCAGCCTTACACCGGGGAGCTGTTTTTT. The full variable domain, rest sourced from reference TRBV5-1 and TRBJ2-2, is KAGVTQTPRYLIKTRGQQVTLSCSPISGHRSVSWYQQTPGQGLQFLFEYFSETQRNKGNFPGRFSGRQFSNSRSEMNVSTLELGDSALYLCASSSLGQPYTGELFFGEGSRLTVL.

A note on this clone: Different DNA sequences within this sample yield the same CDR3. V gene TRBV29-1 combines with J gene TRBJ1-1; the match to TRBD1 covers 7 bases. The CDR3 is 12 amino acids. The junction had 10 bases not matched to a gene; V was cut back by 7 bases and J by 8 bases. Germline V gene data show CDR1 as SQVTM and CDR2 as ANQGSEA. The CDR3 DNA sequence: TGCAGCGCCGGGACAGAGGGGACCGAAGCTTTCTTT. Protein: CSAGTEGTEAFF.

The chain uses TRBV4-2 and TRBJ2-5; 8 bases match TRBD2. J was trimmed by 2 bases and V by 1 base; bases with no gene match: 18. The CDR3 runs to 20 residues. Germline-derived CDR1 and CDR2 are LGHNA and YNFKEQ. The CDR3 DNA reads TGTGCCAGCAGCCAAGGCCTACTAGGAGCGGGAGCGGGGGCACAAGAGACCCAGTACTTC. It yields the protein CASSQGLLGAGAGAQETQYF.

V gene TRBV18 combines with J gene TRBJ2-5; 9 bases line up with TRBD2. Looked up from germline, CDR1 is KGHSH and CDR2 is LQKENI. The CDR3 has 15 residues. J gave up 3 bases and V 3 bases, and 5 bases lay outside the gene matches. CDR3 in amino acids: CASSPPGGGEETQYF. Here the CDR3 DNA reads TGTGCCAGCTCACCCCCTGGCGGGGGGGAAGAGACCCAGTACTTC.

The V call is TRBV28, the J call TRBJ1-1, with TRBD1 matching 8 bases. The CDR3 spans 17 residues. V trimming: 6 bases; J trimming: 5 bases; junction bases outside the gene matches: 17. Germline V gene lookup returns CDR1 MDHEN and CDR2 SYDVKM. The CDR3 spells CASRGPPGGKEGTEAFF. CDR3 nucleotides: TGTGCCAGCAGGGGGCCCCCAGGGGGCAAAGAGGGAACTGAAGCTTTCTTT.

This rearrangement joins TRBV9 to TRBJ2-5, with 7 bases identical to TRBD1. This CDR3 contains 13 residues. Trimming at V came to 4 bases and at J to 9 bases, leaving 9 bases not matched to a gene. Per germline, CDR1 SGDLS and CDR2 YYNGEE. Here the CDR3 DNA reads TGTGCCAGCAGCCAGAGGACAGGCCAGGCCCAGTACTTC. This codes for CASSQRTGQAQYF.

This rearrangement joins TRBV5-6 to TRBJ1-1, with D possibly TRBD1 on 6 matching bases. The CDR3 has 14 residues. The V and J ends lost 1 base and 6 bases respectively, with 13 bases between them. Germline V lookup: CDR1 SGHDT, CDR2 YYEEEE. The CDR3: CASSLPQGRSEAFF. For the CDR3, the DNA is TGTGCCAGCAGCTTGCCACAGGGTAGATCTGAAGCTTTCTTT.

This clone was picked up a small number of times. The V gene is TRBV29-1, the J gene TRBJ2-1; 14 positions agree with TRBD2. The J segment lost 3 bases and the V segment lost 3 bases, leaving 4 bases of the junction unmatched. The germline CDR1 and CDR2 sequences are SQVTM and ANQGSEA. This CDR3 region has 16 residues. The CDR3 spells CSVDPGLAGVYNEQFF. For the CDR3, the DNA is TGCAGCGTTGACCCGGGACTAGCGGGAGTCTACAATGAGCAGTTCTTC.

The chain has TRBV19 and TRBJ2-7; D is uncertain. The CDR3 has 14 residues. V lost 4 bases, J lost 3 bases, and 13 bases lay in between. Germline V lookup: CDR1 LNHDA, CDR2 SQIVND (reference sequence). The CDR3 DNA sequence: TGTGCCAGTAGTACTGAAGCGTGGATCTACGAGCAGTACTTC. Protein product: CASSTEAWIYEQYF.

The V call is TRBV5-1, the J call TRBJ2-5; 11 bases are a match to TRBD1. TRBJ2-7 explains the end of the DNA better; the J call may be wrong. The CDR3 contains 14 residues. Germline-derived CDR1 and CDR2 are SGHRS and YFSETQ. This CDR3 reads CASSWGQGAYEQYF. For the CDR3, the DNA is TGCGCCAGCAGCTGGGGACAGGGGGCCTACGAGCAGTACTTC.

The rearrangement links TRBV7-9 to TRBJ2-1; TRBD2 matches at 7 bases. Losses at the gene ends were 1 base for V and 7 bases for J; bases not matched to a gene: 7. The germline V gene has CDR1 SEHNR and CDR2 FQNEAQ (reference sequence). CDR3 length equals 15 residues. Here the CDR3 reads CASSLDGGRGNEQFF. The CDR3, as DNA: TGTGCCAGCAGCTTAGACGGGGGGAGAGGGAATGAGCAGTTCTTC.

This clone was recorded only once. The chain combines TRBV9 with TRBJ2-1, with 11 bases matching TRBD2. From germline, CDR1 is SGDLS and CDR2 YYNGEE. The J segment lost 7 bases and the V segment lost 0 bases, leaving 3 bases of the junction unmatched. The CDR3 runs to 15 residues. The CDR3 DNA reads TGTGCCAGCAGCGTAGAGTCTAGCGGGGGGAATGAGCAGTTCTTC. This codes for CASSVESSGGNEQFF. Combining the CDR3 with reference TRBV9 and TRBJ2-1 gives the whole variable domain DSGVTQTPKHLITATGQRVTLRCSPRSGDLSVYWYQQSLDQGLQFLIQYYNGEERAKGNILERFSAQQFPDLHSELNLSSLELGDSALYFCASSVESSGGNEQFFGPGTRLTVL.

V and J are TRBV5-1 and TRBJ1-2, with D tentatively TRBD1 (5 bases). In germline, CDR1 is SGHRS, CDR2 YFSETQ. The CDR3 is 15 residues long. Trimming removed 4 bases at V and 4 bases at J, with 17 bases between. CDR3 sequence reads: CASSTGGTDSYGYTF. CDR3 DNA: TGCGCCAGCAGCACCGGGGGGACGGACTCCTATGGCTACACCTTC.

The rearrangement links TRBV5-1 to TRBJ2-1; D might be TRBD2 (6 bases). The CDR3 totals 13 residues. Deletions cut 3 bases from V and 5 bases from J, with 9 bases between. Germline V CDR1 and CDR2: SGHRS, YFSETQ. The CDR3 nucleotides are TGCGCCAGCAGCTCTCCGGGAGACAATGAGCAGTTCTTC. This gives the protein CASSSPGDNEQFF.

The chain carries TRBV10-3 and TRBJ1-2; TRBD1 might be the D (5 bases). The CDR3 length is 13 residues. Trimming pared 0 bases from V and 3 bases from J, leaving 5 bases between. Germline V gene data show CDR1 as ENHRY and CDR2 as SYGVKD. The CDR3 region is CAISESRDYGYTF. CDR3 DNA: TGTGCCATCAGTGAGTCCAGGGACTATGGCTACACCTTC.

This rearrangement joins TRBV28 to TRBJ1-3; D might be TRBD1 (6 bases). V lost 6 bases and J lost 0, with 21 bases in between. The CDR3 sequence is 18 residues long. CDR1 and CDR2 (germline): MDHEN, SYDVKM. The CDR3 nucleotides are TGTGCCAGCAGCTGGGGGGGAACAGGGAGACTCTCTGGAAACACCATATATTTT. Its translation is CASSWGGTGRLSGNTIYF.

The V gene is TRBV4-1, the J gene TRBJ2-1; D ambiguous. Trimming cost V 2 bases and J 1 base, with 6 bases left between them. From germline, CDR1 is MGHRA and CDR2 YSYEKL. The CDR3 totals 14 residues. The CDR3 DNA reads TGCGCCAGCAGCCAAATCAGGTCCTACAATGAGCAGTTCTTC. This encodes CASSQIRSYNEQFF.

The chain employs TRBV2 and TRBJ1-2; 7 nucleotides match TRBD1. Germline V gives CDR1 SNHLY, CDR2 FYNNEI. The V gene end was trimmed by 7 bases and the J gene end by 5 bases; junction bases not matched to a gene: 7. This CDR3 has 13 amino acids. CDR3 amino acids: CASNQVQGYGYTF. The CDR3 DNA is TGTGCCAGCAACCAGGTACAGGGGTATGGCTACACCTTC.

This clone has only one observation. The V call is TRBV7-6, the J call TRBJ2-1; D uncertain. V was cut by 3 bases and J by 8 bases, with 5 bases left in between. Germline assignment: CDR1 SGHVS and CDR2 FNYEAQ. CDR3 size: 11 residues. CDR3 in amino acids: CASSLLDEQFF. The CDR3 DNA reads as TGTGCCAGCAGCTTGTTAGATGAGCAGTTCTTC.